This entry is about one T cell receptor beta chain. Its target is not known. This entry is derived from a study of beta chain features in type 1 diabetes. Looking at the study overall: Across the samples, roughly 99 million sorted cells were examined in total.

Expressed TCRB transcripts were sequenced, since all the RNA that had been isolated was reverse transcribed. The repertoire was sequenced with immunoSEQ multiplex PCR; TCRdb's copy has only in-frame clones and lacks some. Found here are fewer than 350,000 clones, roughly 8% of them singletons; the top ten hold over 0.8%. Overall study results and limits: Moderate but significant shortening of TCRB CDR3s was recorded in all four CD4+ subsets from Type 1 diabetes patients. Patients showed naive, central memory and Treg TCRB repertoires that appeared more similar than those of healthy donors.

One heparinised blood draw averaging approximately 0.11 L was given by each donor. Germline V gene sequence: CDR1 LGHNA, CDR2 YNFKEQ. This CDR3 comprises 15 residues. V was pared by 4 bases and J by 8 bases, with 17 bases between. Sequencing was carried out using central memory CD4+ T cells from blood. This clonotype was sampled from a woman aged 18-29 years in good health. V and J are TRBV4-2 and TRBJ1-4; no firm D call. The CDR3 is CASSPDTEEDEKLFF. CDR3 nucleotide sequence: TGTGCCAGCAGCCCAGACACCGAAGAGGACGAAAAACTGTTTTTT.